This TCR beta chain was sequenced in a study of T cell responses to AZD1222 COVID-19 vaccine. As concerns this clone: Its antigen is not identified.

General study findings and limits: White British ancestry dominated among donors, who included more females, and clonal diversity was possibly underestimated.

Germline values: CDR1 SEHNR, CDR2 FQNEAQ (reference sequence). The CDR3 sequence is 17 residues long. V was trimmed by 1 base and J by 4 bases, leaving 17 bases between them. Here immunoSEQ multiplex PCR was the method, and the copy in TCRdb shows in-frame clones only, minus some. The table lists some 90,000 clones, roughly 89% of them singletons. This chain connects TRBV7-9 to TRBJ1-5, with no clear D. The clonotype originates from an adult who received the AZD1222 COVID-19 vaccine. The sequencing used peripheral blood, collected 28 days after the second AZD1222 dose. The CDR3 loop is CASSLGVDSKGNQPQHF. CDR3 bases: TGTGCCAGCAGCTTAGGAGTGGACTCAAAAGGTAATCAGCCCCAGCATTTT.